These 18 T cell receptor beta chains share one sample of origin, sequenced in a study of control samples from healthy donors and cancer patients. Clones were read by immunoSEQ multiplex PCR, and TCRdb kept only the in-frame ones, dropping some. The sample includes 150,000 or so clones, about 90% of them seen just once. What was sequenced was blood. Receptors originate from a woman aged 25 to 39 in good health.

This chain links TRBV7-8 with TRBJ2-2; D is unresolved. V lost 5 bases to trimming and J lost 3 bases, with 4 bases between them. The CDR3 has 12 amino acids. Germline-derived CDR1 and CDR2 are SGHVS and FQNEAQ. In DNA form, the CDR3 reads TGTGCCAGCAGCCCACACACCGGGGAGCTGTTTTTT. Protein product: CASSPHTGELFF.

V is TRBV27 and J is TRBJ1-4; D possibly corresponds to TRBD1 (5 bases). Germline CDR1 is MNHEY and CDR2 is SMNVEV (reference sequence). There are 11 residues in the CDR3. CDR3 loop: CGTRGNEKLFF. The CDR3 DNA reads as TGTGGGACAAGGGGCAATGAAAAACTGTTTTTT. Looking up the rest from reference TRBV27 and TRBJ1-4 gives the full variable domain: EAQVTQNPRYLITVTGKKLTVTCSQNMNHEYMSWYRQDPGLGLRQIYYSMNVEVTDKGDVPEGYKVSRKEKRNFPLILESPSPNQTSLYFCGTRGNEKLFFGSGTQLSVL.

This sequence joins TRBV6-5 and TRBJ1-1, with a weak D call TRBD1 (6 bases). CDR1 is MNHEY and CDR2 is SVGAGI in the germline V gene. V lost 6 bases and J lost 1, with 12 bases in between. The CDR3 contains 14 residues. The chain's CDR3 is CASRAQGGNTEAFF. In DNA, the CDR3 is TGTGCCAGCAGGGCACAGGGAGGGAACACTGAAGCTTTCTTT.

The V and J genes are TRBV4-2 and TRBJ2-7, with 11 bases identical to TRBD2. The V gene end was trimmed by 3 bases and the J gene end by 4 bases; junction bases not matched to a gene: 2. This CDR3 region has 14 residues. Looked up from germline, CDR1 is LGHNA and CDR2 is YNFKEQ. CDR3 in amino acids: CASSQLAGGYEQYV. The DNA for the CDR3 is TGTGCCAGCAGCCAGCTAGCGGGGGGTTACGAGCAGTACGTC.

The CDR3 bases are TGTGCCAGTAGTAAGACGGAGAACACTGAAGCTTTCTTT. Protein product: CASSKTENTEAFF. The chain carries TRBV19 and TRBJ1-1; no clear D gene. From germline, CDR1 is LNHDA and CDR2 SQIVND (reference sequence). Trimming left V 4 bases short and J 1 base short, with 7 bases between. This CDR3 has 13 amino acids.

The chain recombines TRBV7-9 with TRBJ2-1; 7 nucleotides line up with TRBD1. The CDR3 is 17 residues long. Per germline, CDR1 SEHNR and CDR2 FQNEAQ (reference sequence). Trimming cost V 5 bases and J 8 bases; bases outside gene matches: 18. The CDR3 DNA reads TGTGCCAGCAGCGATATACAGGGGCGCGCCCCCTCGGATGAGCAGTTCTTC. Its translation: CASSDIQGRAPSDEQFF.

The genes are TRBV11-1 and TRBJ2-5, with TRBD2 matching 11 bases. The germline V gene encodes CDR1 SGHAT and CDR2 FQDESV (reference sequence). The CDR3 has 15 residues. Trimming removed 2 bases from V and 2 bases from J; junction bases left unmatched: 1. DNA for the CDR3: TGTGCCAGCAGCTTACTAGCGGGGGGACAAGAGACCCAGTACTTC. This sequence encodes CASSLLAGGQETQYF.

The V call is TRBV7-9, the J call TRBJ2-3, with D possibly called TRBD1 or TRBD2 (5 bases each). Trimming removed 2 bases at V and 2 bases at J, with 11 bases between. The CDR3 loop spans 15 amino acids. Germline CDR1 SEHNR, CDR2 FQNEAQ (reference sequence). In DNA, the CDR3 is TGTGCCAGCAGCTTATTAGGGGACGCCACAGATACGCAGTATTTT. It specifies CASSLLGDATDTQYF.

The V gene is TRBV7-6, the J gene TRBJ2-1, with 9 bases aligning to TRBD2. With V trimmed by 4 bases and J by 6 bases, 7 bases remained unmatched. CDR1 and CDR2 (germline): SGHVS, FNYEAQ. The CDR3 covers 15 residues. The chain's CDR3 is CASSWIAGDSNEQFF. The DNA for the CDR3 is TGTGCCAGCAGCTGGATAGCGGGAGACAGCAATGAGCAGTTCTTC.

This clone was seen only a few times. The V gene is TRBV9, the J gene TRBJ1-1; D is unresolved. CDR1 and CDR2 (germline): SGDLS, YYNGEE. Trimming cost V 0 bases and J 6 bases, with 18 bases left between them. This CDR3 is 16 amino acids long. In DNA form, the CDR3 reads TGTGCCAGCAGCGTAGACGGGATAGAGTCTTACGCTGAAGCTTTCTTT. Translation gives CASSVDGIESYAEAFF.

The chain combines TRBV20-1 with TRBJ1-2, with a possible D match to TRBD1 (6 bases). V was clipped by 4 bases and J by 0 bases, with 12 bases between them. Germline-derived CDR1 and CDR2 are DFQATT and SNEGSKA (reference sequence). The CDR3 is 14 residues long. The CDR3, as DNA: TGCAGTGCTATTGAGGGGGGAGCTAACTATGGCTACACCTTC. This codes for CSAIEGGANYGYTF.

The V call is TRBV7-2, the J call TRBJ2-3; TRBD2 matches 10 bases. CDR3 length: 16 amino acids. Looked up from germline, CDR1 is SGHTA and CDR2 is FQGNSA. V gave up 5 bases and J gave up 10 bases; unmatched junction bases: 15. Written as DNA, the CDR3 is TGTGCCAGCAGCCCTCCGGGACTAGCAGCGGGGGGGGCGCAGTATTTT. It specifies CASSPPGLAAGGAQYF.

J is TRBJ1-5 and V is TRBV20-1; tentatively, D is TRBD1 (6 bases). V shed 3 bases and J shed 2 bases, with 17 bases lying between them. The CDR3 spans 16 residues. CDR1 is DFQATT, CDR2 SNEGSKA, per germline (reference sequence). CDR3 residues: CSASDPVGAGNQPQHF. For the CDR3, the DNA is TGCAGTGCTAGTGATCCCGTGGGGGCGGGCAATCAGCCCCAGCATTTT.

This clone came up a few times. This rearrangement joins TRBV6-5 to TRBJ1-1, with a tentative D call TRBD1 (6 bases). Germline V gene lookup returns CDR1 MNHEY and CDR2 SVGAGI. V was cut by 6 bases and J by 1 base, with 12 bases left in between. CDR3 length: 14 residues. The chain's CDR3 is CASSLTGQNTEAFF. The CDR3 DNA follows: TGTGCCAGCAGCCTTACAGGGCAGAACACTGAAGCTTTCTTT.

This chain uses TRBV7-2 with TRBJ2-4, with D perhaps TRBD1 (7 bases). V shed 8 bases and J shed 9 bases, with 20 bases lying between them. CDR3 length equals 14 residues. CDR1 SGHTA and CDR2 FQGNSA come from the germline V gene. The CDR3 here is CASQGPGGGPIQYF. Here the CDR3 DNA reads TGTGCCAGCCAAGGACCCGGAGGGGGCCCCATTCAGTACTTC. The entire variable domain, with the rest obtained from reference TRBV7-2 and TRBJ2-4, is as follows: GAGVSQSPSNKVTEKGKDVELRCDPISGHTALYWYRQSLGQGLEFLIYFQGNSAPDKSGLPSDRFSAERTGGSVSTLTIQRTQQEDSAVYLCASQGPGGGPIQYFGAGTRLSVL.

For the CDR3, the DNA is TGTGCCATCACCCGCAGCCCCCAGGGGAACTATGGCTACACCTTC. Protein product: CAITRSPQGNYGYTF. The V and J genes are TRBV10-3 and TRBJ1-2, with D possibly TRBD1 on 6 matching bases. With 7 bases removed from V and 2 bases from J, the gap between germline ends came to 17 bases. This CDR3 comprises 15 residues. CDR1 and CDR2 (germline): ENHRY, SYGVKD.

This sequence joins TRBV5-1 and TRBJ2-1; D possibly uses TRBD1 or TRBD2 (5 bases each). V was clipped by 6 bases and J by 2 bases, with 18 bases between them. Germline assignment: CDR1 SGHRS and CDR2 YFSETQ. This CDR3 is 16 amino acids long. CDR3 nucleotides: TGCGCCAGCACCCGGGACCGAACCTACACCTACAATGAGCAGTTCTTC. Encoded protein: CASTRDRTYTYNEQFF. The variable domain in full, with the rest retrieved from reference TRBV5-1 and TRBJ2-1, is KAGVTQTPRYLIKTRGQQVTLSCSPISGHRSVSWYQQTPGQGLQFLFEYFSETQRNKGNFPGRFSGRQFSNSRSEMNVSTLELGDSALYLCASTRDRTYTYNEQFFGPGTRLTVL.

The chain joins TRBV5-1 to TRBJ2-7; D remains ambiguous. Germline-derived CDR1 and CDR2 are SGHRS and YFSETQ. The V end lost 4 bases, the J end lost 0 bases, and 20 bases lay between the germline ends. CDR3 length: 17 residues. CDR3 sequence: CASSAKHTFVSSYEQYV. DNA for the CDR3: TGCGCCAGCAGCGCCAAACATACATTCGTGAGCTCCTACGAGCAGTACGTC.